The source of this T cell receptor (beta chain) is a study of cytomegalovirus exposure and HLA in healthy donors. Overall study: Later, an analysis reported that the roughly 120 validation repertoires had used the same platform as the roughly 720 first-cohort repertoires. Broader study findings: Cytomegalovirus-associated TCR beta chains were listed, numbering some 150.

The repertoire was sequenced with immunoSEQ multiplex PCR; TCRdb's copy has only in-frame clones and lacks some. The table shows about 260,000 clones, with about 90% occurring only once. This CDR3 is built from 18 residues. Germline loops: CDR1 MGHDK, CDR2 SYGVNS. V shed 0 bases and J 4 bases; nucleotides not matched to a gene: 3. To note about this clone: Its antigen remains unknown.

This TCR was recovered from a woman between 25 and 40 years old in good health and CMV-seronegative. This chain connects TRBV25-1 to TRBJ2-2; 15 bases map to TRBD2. The sample comprised PBMCs. The CDR3 loop reads CASSEYRTSGRATGELFF. The DNA for the CDR3 is TGTGCCAGCAGTGAATATAGGACTAGCGGGAGGGCCACCGGGGAGCTGTTTTTT.